These 21 T cell receptor beta chains share one sample of origin, sequenced in a study of cytomegalovirus exposure and HLA in healthy donors. PCR used 60 Vbeta primers and 13 Jbeta primers. Profiling relied on immunoSEQ multiplex PCR, and the TCRdb table lists in-frame clones only, not all of them. The top ten hold just over 4.5% of the sample, which has about 130,000 clones, roughly 10% seen once. Sequencing was performed on PBMCs. All receptors come from a woman aged 18-35 years in good health and CMV-seropositive.

This chain joins TRBV6-5 and TRBJ2-7, with D possibly being TRBD2 (6 bases). Between the trimmed V and J ends, which lost 6 bases and 6 bases, there was a span of 12 bases. This CDR3 spans 12 amino acids. The germline V gene encodes CDR1 MNHEY and CDR2 SVGAGI. The CDR3 region is CASSGGSSEQYF. CDR3 coding DNA: TGTGCCAGCAGCGGAGGGTCGAGCGAGCAGTACTTC.

This clone was seen more than once but under ten times. CDR3 in amino acids: CAYTSGSYNEQFF. In nucleotides, the CDR3 is TGTGCCTACACTAGCGGGAGCTACAATGAGCAGTTCTTC. The J gene is TRBJ2-1, the V gene TRBV30; 11 positions agree with TRBD2. Germline trimming cut 7 bases from V and 3 bases from J; bases unmatched to any gene: 2. This CDR3 spans 13 amino acids. Germline lookup yields CDR1 GTSNPN and CDR2 SVGIG (reference sequence).

The V call is TRBV19, the J call TRBJ2-1; TRBD2 aligns across 11 bases. Germline-derived CDR1 and CDR2 are LNHDA and SQIVND (reference sequence). The trim removed 3 bases at V and 2 bases at J, leaving 3 bases unmatched. The CDR3 extends over 16 amino acids. In DNA form, the CDR3 reads TGTGCCAGTAGTATGGGGACTAGCGGACCCTACAATGAGCAGTTCTTC. This codes for CASSMGTSGPYNEQFF.

This clone was counted between two and nine times. J is TRBJ2-3 and V is TRBV5-1, with TRBD2 matching over 9 bases. The CDR3 length is 17 residues. The germline CDR1 and CDR2 sequences are SGHRS and YFSETQ. V was pared by 4 bases and J by 1 base, with 10 bases of the junction left unmatched. Written as DNA, the CDR3 is TGCGCCAGCAGCCAAAACGGACTAGCGCAGGGCACAGATACGCAGTATTTT. Its protein product is CASSQNGLAQGTDTQYF.

This clone was seen repeatedly, ten times or more. This chain connects TRBV2 to TRBJ2-3, with unresolved D. V was cut by 4 bases and J by 2 bases, with 13 bases left in between. The CDR3 runs 15 residues. Germline V CDR1 and CDR2: SNHLY, FYNNEI. DNA of the CDR3: TGTGCCAGCAGTGGGCAGGCTGGCAACACAGATACGCAGTATTTT. Amino acid sequence: CASSGQAGNTDTQYF.

The chain uses TRBV4-1 and TRBJ2-7; D unresolved. V was clipped by 1 base and J by 4 bases, with 8 bases between them. Germline V gene sequence: CDR1 MGHRA, CDR2 YSYEKL. There are 13 residues in the CDR3. The CDR3 is CASSQATTYEQYF. In nucleotides, the CDR3 is TGCGCCAGCAGCCAAGCTACTACGTACGAGCAGTACTTC.

This chain connects TRBV2 to TRBJ2-3; D may be TRBD2 (6 bases). Germline loops: CDR1 SNHLY, CDR2 FYNNEI. V lost 3 bases to trimming and J lost 1 base, with 20 bases between them. The CDR3 has 18 residues. The CDR3 DNA follows: TGTGCCAGCAGTGAGCCCCGGGGCGGGGAGGTGGGCACAGATACGCAGTATTTT. Its translation is CASSEPRGGEVGTDTQYF.

The chain couples TRBV2 to TRBJ2-5; 9 bases map to TRBD2. The junction had 12 bases not matched to a gene; V was cut back by 4 bases and J by 0 bases. CDR1 is SNHLY, CDR2 FYNNEI, per germline. CDR3 size: 18 residues. DNA of the CDR3: TGTGCCAGCAGTGGGTTGGAGACTAGCGGTAGCTACCAAGAGACCCAGTACTTC. This gives the protein CASSGLETSGSYQETQYF.

This chain uses TRBV21-1 with TRBJ1-1. TRBV21-1 is flagged as a pseudogene. This CDR3 has 12 amino acids. CDR3 bases: TGTGCCAGCGGGGAGGCTACTCTTGAAGCTTTCTTT. Translating it yields CASGEATLEAFF.

This chain uses TRBV6-5 with TRBJ1-1, with 7 bases fitting TRBD1. V dropped 8 bases and J dropped 10; count of bases not matched to a gene: 7. This CDR3 contains 11 residues. CDR1 is MNHEY and CDR2 is SVGAGI in the germline V gene. The CDR3 is CASGLGGRAFF. The CDR3 nucleotides read TGTGCCAGCGGATTAGGGGGCCGAGCTTTCTTT.

The chain combines TRBV5-5 with TRBJ1-3; no definite D call. The V gene lost 2 bases and the J gene lost 8 bases, with 5 bases spanning the gap. CDR3 size: 11 residues. Germline V gene lookup returns CDR1 SGHKS and CDR2 YYEKEE (reference sequence). The chain's CDR3 is CASSFGDTIYF. Written as DNA, the CDR3 is TGTGCCAGCAGCTTCGGGGACACCATATATTTT.

V usage is TRBV28 and J usage is TRBJ2-7; 11 bases line up with TRBD2. The CDR3 runs to 14 residues. Germline V gene data show CDR1 as MDHEN and CDR2 as SYDVKM. V lost 5 bases and J lost 4; bases outside the gene matches: 4. The chain's CDR3 is CASSNSGRGYEQYF. In DNA, the CDR3 is TGTGCCAGCAGTAATAGCGGGAGGGGGTACGAGCAGTACTTC.

This clone was seen more than once but under ten times. This rearrangement joins TRBV14 to TRBJ1-1; a possible D gene is TRBD1 (5 bases). Trimming removed 4 bases at V and 1 base at J, with 10 bases between. The germline gives CDR1 SGHDN, CDR2 FVKESK. The CDR3 sequence is 14 residues long. This CDR3 is CASSLGTANTEAFF. In nucleotides, the CDR3 is TGTGCCAGCAGCCTAGGGACTGCGAACACTGAAGCTTTCTTT.

A few counts support this clone. This chain uses TRBV7-9 with TRBJ1-4; the D gene is possibly TRBD1 (5 bases). Germline loops: CDR1 SEHNR, CDR2 FQNEAQ (reference sequence). The CDR3 loop spans 14 amino acids. Trimming took 5 bases from V and 8 from J, leaving 15 bases between them. The CDR3 is CASSRMGGWEKLFF. The CDR3 bases are TGTGCCAGCAGCCGTATGGGGGGTTGGGAAAAACTGTTTTTT.

V usage is TRBV28 and J usage is TRBJ2-2; D unclear. The germline V and J ends were trimmed by 1 base and 6 bases, with 6 bases remaining between them. CDR1 is MDHEN and CDR2 is SYDVKM in the germline V gene. The length of the CDR3 is 13 residues. The CDR3 protein is CASSLYYPGELFF. DNA for the CDR3: TGTGCCAGCAGTTTATATTATCCCGGGGAGCTGTTTTTT.

The sample holds a few counts of this clone. J is TRBJ2-2 and V is TRBV4-2; possible D gene TRBD2, 6 bases. The CDR3 is 15 amino acids. Trimming left V 3 bases short and J 0 bases short, with 8 bases between. Germline V gene sequence: CDR1 LGHNA, CDR2 YNFKEQ. The CDR3 DNA sequence: TGTGCCAGCAGCCACCGGGGGTCGAACACCGGGGAGCTGTTTTTT. It yields the protein CASSHRGSNTGELFF.

The rearrangement links TRBV11-2 to TRBJ2-7; D is possibly TRBD2 (5 bases). Germline values: CDR1 SGHAT, CDR2 FQNNGV. The CDR3 runs 16 residues. Trimming stripped 0 bases from V and 3 bases from J, with 15 bases between. CDR3 sequence: CASSLDLERGGYEQYF. For the CDR3, the DNA is TGTGCCAGCAGCTTAGATCTGGAGAGAGGAGGCTACGAGCAGTACTTC.

V gene TRBV2 combines with J gene TRBJ2-2; 8 bases are a match to TRBD2. CDR1 is SNHLY, CDR2 FYNNEI, per germline. This CDR3 is 13 amino acids long. Trimming at V came to 8 bases and at J to 6 bases, leaving 5 bases not matched to a gene. The CDR3 nucleotides are TGTGCCAGCCTAAGACTAGCGCCCGGGGAGCTGTTTTTT. Protein product: CASLRLAPGELFF.

This clone was picked up a small number of times. The gene calls are TRBV7-9 and TRBJ1-1; no reliable D call. CDR1 is SEHNR and CDR2 is FQNEAQ in the germline V gene (reference sequence). This CDR3 region has 13 residues. Deletions cut 11 bases from V and 0 bases from J, with 13 bases between. The CDR3 sequence is CASQWPMNTEAFF. The CDR3 nucleotides read TGTGCCTCTCAGTGGCCGATGAACACTGAAGCTTTCTTT. The complete variable domain, with remaining parts taken from reference TRBV7-9 and TRBJ1-1, reads DTGVSQNPRHKITKRGQNVTFRCDPISEHNRLYWYRQTLGQGPEFLTYFQNEAQLEKSRLLSDRFSAERPKGSFSTLEIQRTEQGDSAMYLCASQWPMNTEAFFGQGTRLTVV.

The DNA for the CDR3 is TGTGCCAGCAGAGGGGTCGCTTATGAGAATTCACCCCTCCACTTT. This encodes CASRGVAYENSPLHF. The gene calls are TRBV6-1 and TRBJ1-6, with a tentative D call TRBD1 (5 bases). Germline assignment: CDR1 MNHNS and CDR2 SASEGT. This CDR3 has 15 amino acids. Trimming cost V 6 bases and J 7 bases, with 16 bases left between them.

A few counts support this clone. The chain carries TRBV19 and TRBJ1-3; D not resolved. The CDR3 has 14 amino acids. The germline V and J ends were trimmed by 3 bases and 2 bases, with 8 bases remaining between them. Germline CDR1 and CDR2: LNHDA and SQIVND (reference sequence). The CDR3 region has the DNA TGTGCCAGTAGTATGGGAGGGACTGGAAACACCATATATTTT. Translation gives CASSMGGTGNTIYF.